These 19 T cell receptor beta chains were sequenced from one sample in a study of CD8+ T cells in alopecia areata. Sequencing templates came from extracted RNA that was reverse transcribed into cDNA. Using immunoSEQ multiplex PCR, the repertoire was profiled, and TCRdb retains in-frame clones only, with some absent. This sample has about 150,000 clones, with approximately 50% found just once. The sample consisted of CD4+ T cells sorted from blood. Source of these receptors: a human donor with alopecia areata.

This clone was observed once. This sequence joins TRBV29-1 and TRBJ1-1, with D uncertain. Trimming removed 7 bases from V and 9 bases from J, with 15 bases in between. CDR1 and CDR2 from the germline V gene are SQVTM and ANQGSEA. This CDR3 has 11 amino acids. Written as DNA, the CDR3 is TGCAGCGAAACTAGCGGGCCGAAAGCTTTCTTT. It codes for CSETSGPKAFF.

This chain joins TRBV27 and TRBJ1-5; D remains unclear. Germline assignment: CDR1 MNHEY and CDR2 SMNVEV (reference sequence). The CDR3 covers 14 residues. Trimming removed 3 bases at V and 8 bases at J, with 14 bases between. The CDR3 bases are TGTGCCAGCAGTTTGATCCCCCCCGCTGAGCCCCAGCATTTT. Protein sequence: CASSLIPPAEPQHF.

This clone was counted between two and nine times. The chain has TRBV19 and TRBJ2-2; D is undetermined. Germline CDR1 LNHDA, CDR2 SQIVND (reference sequence). V lost 3 bases, J lost 3 bases, and 14 bases lay in between. CDR3 length equals 16 residues. CDR3 nucleotides: TGTGCCAGTAGTATTTCACGGCAGAGCTACACCGGGGAGCTGTTTTTT. It specifies CASSISRQSYTGELFF.

This clone has more than one count but fewer than ten. This sequence joins TRBV14 and TRBJ2-5; 8 bases map to TRBD2. Trimming cost V 3 bases and J 5 bases; bases outside gene matches: 11. The CDR3 totals 16 residues. Germline lookup yields CDR1 SGHDN and CDR2 FVKESK. The CDR3 region is CASSQIPQREWETQYF. The CDR3 DNA sequence: TGTGCCAGCAGCCAGATCCCCCAGCGGGAGTGGGAGACCCAGTACTTC. The full variable domain, its missing parts supplied by reference TRBV14 and TRBJ2-5, is EAGVTQFPSHSVIEKGQTVTLRCDPISGHDNLYWYRRVMGKEIKFLLHFVKESKQDESGMPNNRFLAERTGGTYSTLKVQPAELEDSGVYFCASSQIPQREWETQYFGPGTRLLVL.

In this sample, this clone turned up a few times. The CDR3 loop is CSVPRTGTKTQYF. The CDR3 DNA reads TGCAGCGTTCCTCGGACAGGGACGAAGACCCAGTACTTC. The chain combines TRBV29-1 with TRBJ2-5, with 8 nucleotides matching TRBD1. Germline CDR1 and CDR2: SQVTM and ANQGSEA. V dropped 5 bases and J dropped 6; count of bases not matched to a gene: 8. The CDR3 loop spans 13 amino acids.

Only a few counts were recorded for this clone. The chain carries TRBV4-1 and TRBJ2-3; 9 nucleotides line up with TRBD1. The CDR3 has 18 residues. Germline trimming cut 3 bases from V and 3 bases from J; bases unmatched to any gene: 13. Germline CDR1 is MGHRA and CDR2 is YSYEKL. CDR3 in amino acids: CASSQQEQGAFGTDTQYF. CDR3 bases: TGCGCCAGCAGCCAGCAGGAACAGGGGGCGTTTGGAACAGATACGCAGTATTTT.

This clone was counted only a few times. This sequence joins TRBV11-2 and TRBJ1-2; D possibly corresponds to TRBD1 (6 bases). CDR1 and CDR2 (germline): SGHAT, FQNNGV. Trimming left V 6 bases short and J 7 bases short, with 15 bases between. The CDR3 runs to 13 residues. As DNA, the CDR3 is TGTGCCAGCAGTGAACAGGGCGGCGGTGGCTACACCTTC. This encodes CASSEQGGGGYTF.

The chain combines TRBV6-1 with TRBJ2-5; D call uncertain. V was pared by 7 bases and J by 4 bases, with 13 bases between. The CDR3 has 13 residues. Germline-derived CDR1 and CDR2 are MNHNS and SASEGT. This chain's CDR3 is CASTGAPRETQYF. The CDR3 DNA is TGTGCCAGCACCGGAGCCCCTAGAGAGACCCAGTACTTC.

A single count supports this clone. The chain combines TRBV5-1 with TRBJ2-4; 7 bases align to TRBD1. V lost 4 bases, J lost 0 bases, and 7 bases stayed unmatched. Germline V gene sequence: CDR1 SGHRS, CDR2 YFSETQ. CDR3 length: 16 amino acids. The CDR3 spells CASSLGTAIAKNIQYF. CDR3 coding DNA: TGCGCCAGCAGCCTCGGGACAGCGATAGCCAAAAACATTCAGTACTTC.

In this sample, this clone turned up a few times. The genes are TRBV7-9 and TRBJ2-7; TRBD1 or TRBD2 may be the D gene (5 bases each). The CDR3 contains 17 residues. Germline CDR1 and CDR2: SEHNR and FQNEAQ (reference sequence). V lost 5 bases, J lost 3 bases, and 23 bases lay in between. The CDR3 DNA sequence: TGTGCCAGCAGCGAGTCTTTTACCGGGACGGATTACTACGAGCAGTACTTC. It yields the protein CASSESFTGTDYYEQYF.

This chain connects TRBV2 to TRBJ1-5; no clear D gene. Germline CDR1 and CDR2: SNHLY and FYNNEI. The CDR3 is made up of 15 amino acids. V was cut by 0 bases and J by 4 bases, with 10 bases left in between. CDR3 amino acids: CASSEARGTNQPQHF. DNA of the CDR3: TGTGCCAGCAGTGAAGCGCGGGGTACGAATCAGCCCCAGCATTTT.

This chain links TRBV28 with TRBJ2-1; D ambiguous. There are 13 residues in the CDR3. V was cut by 2 bases and J by 10 bases, with 12 bases left in between. The germline CDR1 and CDR2 sequences are MDHEN and SYDVKM. The CDR3 sequence is CASSLPPFGEQFF. Written as DNA, the CDR3 is TGTGCCAGCAGTTTACCGCCATTCGGGGAGCAGTTCTTC.

For the CDR3, the DNA is TGTGCCAGCAGCGCCGGTCGGAGAGACACCGGGGAGCTGTTTTTT. This codes for CASSAGRRDTGELFF. The chain has TRBV9 and TRBJ2-2; D gene unclear. Deletions cut 3 bases from V and 3 bases from J, with 12 bases between. This CDR3 is 15 amino acids long. Germline lookup yields CDR1 SGDLS and CDR2 YYNGEE.

With regard to this clone: Relative to the germline gene, one junction end is altered; a read error may explain this. This chain uses TRBV7-7 with TRBJ2-3, with 8 bases aligning to TRBD1. The germline CDR1 and CDR2 sequences are SSHAT and FNYEAQ (reference sequence). The CDR3 contains 14 residues. Here the CDR3 DNA reads TGTGCTAGCAGCCCCGGACAGGGTCCAGATACGCAGTATTTT. Protein product: CASSPGQGPDTQYF.

In its sample, this clone was seen a few times. The rearrangement uses TRBV7-9 and TRBJ2-7; unclear D gene. CDR3 length equals 14 residues. Deletions cut 2 bases from V and 2 bases from J, with 10 bases between. CDR1 SEHNR and CDR2 FQNEAQ come from the germline V gene (reference sequence). CDR3 loop: CASSLIPEAYEQYF. CDR3 nucleotide sequence: TGTGCCAGCAGCTTAATCCCAGAGGCCTACGAGCAGTACTTC. The full variable domain, rest sourced from reference TRBV7-9 and TRBJ2-7, is DTGVSQNPRHKITKRGQNVTFRCDPISEHNRLYWYRQTLGQGPEFLTYFQNEAQLEKSRLLSDRFSAERPKGSFSTLEIQRTEQGDSAMYLCASSLIPEAYEQYFGPGTRLTVT.

The chain recombines TRBV28 with TRBJ1-2; D unclear. CDR3 length: 12 amino acids. Germline loops: CDR1 MDHEN, CDR2 SYDVKM. V shed 6 bases and J shed 5 bases, with 10 bases lying between them. This CDR3 reads CASRGRSYGYTF. The CDR3 DNA follows: TGTGCCAGCAGGGGCAGATCTTATGGCTACACCTTC.

This clone appeared once. The rearrangement joins TRBV30 to TRBJ1-2; no clear D gene. The length of the CDR3 is 13 residues. Per germline, CDR1 GTSNPN and CDR2 SVGIG (reference sequence). The ends were cut back, 0 bases at V and 6 bases at J, with 11 bases in the middle. For the CDR3, the DNA is TGTGCCTGGAGTGTTCGAGGGATGGATGGCTACACCTTC. Protein sequence: CAWSVRGMDGYTF.

The chain links TRBV30 to TRBJ2-2; 8 bases agree with TRBD1. The CDR3 is made up of 16 amino acids. Germline lookup yields CDR1 GTSNPN and CDR2 SVGIG (reference sequence). The V gene end was trimmed by 5 bases and the J gene end by 5 bases; junction bases not matched to a gene: 13. In DNA, the CDR3 is TGTGCCTGGGACTACCAGGACAGGGCGGGAACCGGGGAGCTGTTTTTT. It encodes CAWDYQDRAGTGELFF.

This clone has a handful of counts. V gene TRBV5-1 combines with J gene TRBJ2-1, with TRBD1 matching 8 bases. There are 15 residues in the CDR3. Germline V CDR1 and CDR2: SGHRS, YFSETQ. J gave up 4 bases and V 6 bases, and 9 bases lay outside the gene matches. CDR3 sequence reads: CASTVTGGIYNEQFF. As DNA, the CDR3 is TGCGCCAGCACCGTAACAGGGGGGATTTACAATGAGCAGTTCTTC.